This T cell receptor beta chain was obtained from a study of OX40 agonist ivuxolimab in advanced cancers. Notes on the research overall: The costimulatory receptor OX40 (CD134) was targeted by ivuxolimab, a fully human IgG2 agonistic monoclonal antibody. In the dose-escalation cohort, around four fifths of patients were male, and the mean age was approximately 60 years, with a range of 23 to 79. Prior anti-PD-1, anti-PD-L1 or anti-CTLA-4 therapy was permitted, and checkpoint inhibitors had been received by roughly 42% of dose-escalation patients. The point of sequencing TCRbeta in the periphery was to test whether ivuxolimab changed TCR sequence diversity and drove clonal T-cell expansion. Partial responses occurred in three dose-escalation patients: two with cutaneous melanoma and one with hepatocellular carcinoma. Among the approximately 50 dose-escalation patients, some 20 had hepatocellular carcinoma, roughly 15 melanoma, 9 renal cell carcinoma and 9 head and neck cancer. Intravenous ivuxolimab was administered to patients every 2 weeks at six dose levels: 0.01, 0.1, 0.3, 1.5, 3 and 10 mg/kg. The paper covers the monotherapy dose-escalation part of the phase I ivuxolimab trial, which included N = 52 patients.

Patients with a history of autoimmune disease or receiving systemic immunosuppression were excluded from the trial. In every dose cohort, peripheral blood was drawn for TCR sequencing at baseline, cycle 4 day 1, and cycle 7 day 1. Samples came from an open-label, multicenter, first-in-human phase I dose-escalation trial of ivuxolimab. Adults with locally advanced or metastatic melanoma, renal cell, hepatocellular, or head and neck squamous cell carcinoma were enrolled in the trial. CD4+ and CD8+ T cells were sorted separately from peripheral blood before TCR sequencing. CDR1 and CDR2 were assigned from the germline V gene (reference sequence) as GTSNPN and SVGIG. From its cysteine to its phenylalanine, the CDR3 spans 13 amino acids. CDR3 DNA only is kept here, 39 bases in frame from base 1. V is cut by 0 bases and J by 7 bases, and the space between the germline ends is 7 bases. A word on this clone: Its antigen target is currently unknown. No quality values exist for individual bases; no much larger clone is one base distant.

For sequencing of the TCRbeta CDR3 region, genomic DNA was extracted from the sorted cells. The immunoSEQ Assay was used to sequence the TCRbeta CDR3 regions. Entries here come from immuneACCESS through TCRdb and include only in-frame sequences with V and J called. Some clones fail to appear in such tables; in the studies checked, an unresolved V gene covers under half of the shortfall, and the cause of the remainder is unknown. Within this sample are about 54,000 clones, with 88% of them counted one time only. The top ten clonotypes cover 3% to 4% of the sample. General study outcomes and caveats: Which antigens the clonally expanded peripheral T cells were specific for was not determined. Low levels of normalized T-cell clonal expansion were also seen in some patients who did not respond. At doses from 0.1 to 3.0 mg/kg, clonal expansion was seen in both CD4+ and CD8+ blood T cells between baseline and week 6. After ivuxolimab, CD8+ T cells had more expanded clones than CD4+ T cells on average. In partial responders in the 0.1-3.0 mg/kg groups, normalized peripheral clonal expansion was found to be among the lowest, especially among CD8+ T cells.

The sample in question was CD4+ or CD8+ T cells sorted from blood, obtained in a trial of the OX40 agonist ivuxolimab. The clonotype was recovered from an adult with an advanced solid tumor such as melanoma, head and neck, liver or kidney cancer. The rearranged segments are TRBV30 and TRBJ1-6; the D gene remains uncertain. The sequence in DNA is TGTGCCTGGAGTGTATTAGGAAATTCACCCCTCCACTTT. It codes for CAWSVLGNSPLHF.